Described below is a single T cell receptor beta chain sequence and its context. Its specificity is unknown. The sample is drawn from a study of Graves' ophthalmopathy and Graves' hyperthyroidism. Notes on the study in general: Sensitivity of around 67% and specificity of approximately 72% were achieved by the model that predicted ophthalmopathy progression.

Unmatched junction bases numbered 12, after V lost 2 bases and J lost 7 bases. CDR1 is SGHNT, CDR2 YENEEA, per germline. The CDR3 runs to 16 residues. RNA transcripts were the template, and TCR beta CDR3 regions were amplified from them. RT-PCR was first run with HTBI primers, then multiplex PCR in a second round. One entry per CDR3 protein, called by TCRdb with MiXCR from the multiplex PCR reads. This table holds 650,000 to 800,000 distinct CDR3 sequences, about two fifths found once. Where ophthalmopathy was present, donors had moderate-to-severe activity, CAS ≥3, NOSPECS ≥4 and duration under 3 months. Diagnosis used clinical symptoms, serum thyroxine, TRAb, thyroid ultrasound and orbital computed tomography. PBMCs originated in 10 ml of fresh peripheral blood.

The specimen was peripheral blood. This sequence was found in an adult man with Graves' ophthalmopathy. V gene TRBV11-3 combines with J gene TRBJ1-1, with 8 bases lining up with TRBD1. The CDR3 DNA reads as TGTGCCAGCAGCTTATGGGCCCCACAGGGGGGGGTTGAAGCTTTCTTT. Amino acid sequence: CASSLWAPQGGVEAFF. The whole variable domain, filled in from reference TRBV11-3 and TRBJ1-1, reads EAGVVQSPRYKIIEKKQPVAFWCNPISGHNTLYWYLQNLGQGPELLIRYENEEAVDDSQLPKDRFSAERLKGVDSTLKIQPAELGDSAVYLCASSLWAPQGGVEAFFGQGTRLTVV.